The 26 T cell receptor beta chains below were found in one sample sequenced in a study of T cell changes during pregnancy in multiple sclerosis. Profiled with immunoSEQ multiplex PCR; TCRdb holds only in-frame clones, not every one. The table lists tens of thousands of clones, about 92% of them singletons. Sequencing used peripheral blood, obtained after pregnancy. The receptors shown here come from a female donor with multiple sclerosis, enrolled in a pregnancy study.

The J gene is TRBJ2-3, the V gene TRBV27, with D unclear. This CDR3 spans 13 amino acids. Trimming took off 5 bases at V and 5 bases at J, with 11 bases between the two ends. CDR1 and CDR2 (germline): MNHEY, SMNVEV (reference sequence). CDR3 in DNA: TGTGCCAGCAGTCCCTATCCAAGAGATACGCAGTATTTT. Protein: CASSPYPRDTQYF.

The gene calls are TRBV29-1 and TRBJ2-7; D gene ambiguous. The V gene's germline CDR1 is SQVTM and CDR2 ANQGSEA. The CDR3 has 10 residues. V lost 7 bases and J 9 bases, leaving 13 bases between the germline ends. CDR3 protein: CSAEAEGQYF. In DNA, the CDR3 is TGCAGCGCCGAGGCGGAAGGGCAGTACTTC.

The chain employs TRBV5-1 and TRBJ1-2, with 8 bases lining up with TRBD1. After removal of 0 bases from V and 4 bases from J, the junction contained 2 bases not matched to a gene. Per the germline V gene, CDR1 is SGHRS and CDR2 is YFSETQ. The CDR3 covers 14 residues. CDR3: CASSLEGQVYGYTF. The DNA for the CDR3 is TGCGCCAGCAGCTTGGAGGGACAGGTCTATGGCTACACCTTC.

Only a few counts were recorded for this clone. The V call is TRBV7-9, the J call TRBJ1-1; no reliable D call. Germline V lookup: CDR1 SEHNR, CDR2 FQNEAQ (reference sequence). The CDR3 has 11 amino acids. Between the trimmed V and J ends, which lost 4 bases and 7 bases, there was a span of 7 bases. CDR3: CASSWALEAFF. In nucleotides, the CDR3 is TGTGCCAGCAGCTGGGCCCTTGAAGCTTTCTTT. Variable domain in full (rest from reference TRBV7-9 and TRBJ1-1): DTGVSQNPRHKITKRGQNVTFRCDPISEHNRLYWYRQTLGQGPEFLTYFQNEAQLEKSRLLSDRFSAERPKGSFSTLEIQRTEQGDSAMYLCASSWALEAFFGQGTRLTVV.

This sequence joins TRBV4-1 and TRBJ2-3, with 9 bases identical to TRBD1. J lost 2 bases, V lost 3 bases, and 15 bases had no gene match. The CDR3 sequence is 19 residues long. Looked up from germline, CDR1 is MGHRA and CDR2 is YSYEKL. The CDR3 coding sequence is TGCGCCAGCAGCCATAGTTTCGGGGACAGGGACCGAAACACAGATACGCAGTATTTT. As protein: CASSHSFGDRDRNTDTQYF.

CDR3 protein: CASMNGLGNTIYF. In nucleotides, the CDR3 is TGTGCCAGCATGAACGGACTGGGAAACACCATATATTTT. This chain joins TRBV6-5 and TRBJ1-3; D not certain. The CDR3 spans 13 residues. Germline-derived CDR1 and CDR2 are MNHEY and SVGAGI. The V end was cut by 7 bases, the J end by 4 bases, with 11 bases between.

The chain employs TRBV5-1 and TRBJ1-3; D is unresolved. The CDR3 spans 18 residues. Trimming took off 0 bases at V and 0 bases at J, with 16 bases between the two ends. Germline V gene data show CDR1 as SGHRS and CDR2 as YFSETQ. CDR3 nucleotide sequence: TGCGCCAGCAGCTTGGCCGAGGGCCGGACCAACTCTGGAAACACCATATATTTT. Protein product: CASSLAEGRTNSGNTIYF.

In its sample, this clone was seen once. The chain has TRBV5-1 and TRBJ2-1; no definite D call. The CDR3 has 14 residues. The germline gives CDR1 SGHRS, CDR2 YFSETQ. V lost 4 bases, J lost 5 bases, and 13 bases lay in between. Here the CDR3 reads CASSETPFDNEQFF. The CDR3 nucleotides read TGCGCCAGCAGCGAAACTCCTTTTGACAATGAGCAGTTCTTC.

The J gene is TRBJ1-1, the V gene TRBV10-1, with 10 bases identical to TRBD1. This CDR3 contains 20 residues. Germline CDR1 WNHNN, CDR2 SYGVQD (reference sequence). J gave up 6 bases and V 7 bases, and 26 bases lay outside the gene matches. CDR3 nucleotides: TGCGCCAGCACCCTGGGGGACAGGGGTCAGCACGAGCTTGGATGGCCTGAAGCTTTCTTT. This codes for CASTLGDRGQHELGWPEAFF.

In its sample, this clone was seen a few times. The CDR3 loop is CASSLRSTSGYEAFF. CDR3 coding DNA: TGTGCCAGCAGCTTGCGGTCGACATCTGGGTATGAAGCTTTCTTT. The V gene is TRBV5-6, the J gene TRBJ1-1, with D hard to call. Per germline, CDR1 SGHDT and CDR2 YYEEEE. This CDR3 has 15 residues. The V and J ends lost 1 base and 7 bases respectively, with 17 bases between them.

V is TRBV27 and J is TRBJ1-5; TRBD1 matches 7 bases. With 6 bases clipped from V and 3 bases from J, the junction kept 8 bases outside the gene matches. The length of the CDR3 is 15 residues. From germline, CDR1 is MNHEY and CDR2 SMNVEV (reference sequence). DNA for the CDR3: TGTGCCAGCAGCCCTTATGACAGGGTCAATCAGCCCCAGCATTTT. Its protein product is CASSPYDRVNQPQHF.

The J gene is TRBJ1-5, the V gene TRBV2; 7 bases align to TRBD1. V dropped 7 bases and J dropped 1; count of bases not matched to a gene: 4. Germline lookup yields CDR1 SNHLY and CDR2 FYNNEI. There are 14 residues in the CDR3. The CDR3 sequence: CASKRQGSNQPQHF. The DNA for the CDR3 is TGTGCCAGCAAGCGACAGGGAAGCAATCAGCCCCAGCATTTT.

The CDR3 region has the DNA TGTGCCAGCAGCTTGGGGGGTGGGGGAGGGCCCAACGAGCAGTACTTC. This sequence encodes CASSLGGGGGPNEQYF. This chain uses TRBV5-4 with TRBJ2-7, with TRBD2 identical over 7 bases. CDR1 and CDR2 from the germline V gene are SGHNT and YYREEE (reference sequence). CDR3 length: 16 amino acids. V lost 0 bases, J lost 5 bases, and 11 bases stayed unmatched.

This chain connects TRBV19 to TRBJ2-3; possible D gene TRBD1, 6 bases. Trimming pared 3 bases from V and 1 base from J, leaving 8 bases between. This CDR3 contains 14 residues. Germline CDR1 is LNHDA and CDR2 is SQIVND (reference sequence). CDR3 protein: CASSMGQGTDTQYF. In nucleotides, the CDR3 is TGTGCCAGTAGTATGGGACAAGGCACAGATACGCAGTATTTT.

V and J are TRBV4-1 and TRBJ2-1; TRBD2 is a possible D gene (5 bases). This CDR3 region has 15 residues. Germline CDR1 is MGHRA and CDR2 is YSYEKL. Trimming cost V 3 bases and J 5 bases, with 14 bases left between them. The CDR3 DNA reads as TGCGCCAGCAGCCAGATGGGAGTTGGGCACAATGAGCAGTTCTTC. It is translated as CASSQMGVGHNEQFF.

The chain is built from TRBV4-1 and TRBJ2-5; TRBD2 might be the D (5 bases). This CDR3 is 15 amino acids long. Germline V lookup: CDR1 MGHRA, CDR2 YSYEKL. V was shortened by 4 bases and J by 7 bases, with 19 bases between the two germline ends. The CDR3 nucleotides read TGCGCCAGCAGCCCAGTTGTAAGCGGTCCTGGGACCCAGTACTTC. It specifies CASSPVVSGPGTQYF.

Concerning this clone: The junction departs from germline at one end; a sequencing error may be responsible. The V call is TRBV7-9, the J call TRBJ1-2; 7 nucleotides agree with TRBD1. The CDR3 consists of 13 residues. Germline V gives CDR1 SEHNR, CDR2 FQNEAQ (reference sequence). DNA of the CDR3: TGTGCCAGCAGCTTAGGGGACAGCCTCCAGATACCCTTC. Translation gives CASSLGDSLQIPF. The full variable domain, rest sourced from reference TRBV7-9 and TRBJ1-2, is DTGVSQNPRHKITKRGQNVTFRCDPISEHNRLYWYRQTLGQGPEFLTYFQNEAQLEKSRLLSDRFSAERPKGSFSTLEIQRTEQGDSAMYLCASSLGDSLQIPFGSGTRLTVV.

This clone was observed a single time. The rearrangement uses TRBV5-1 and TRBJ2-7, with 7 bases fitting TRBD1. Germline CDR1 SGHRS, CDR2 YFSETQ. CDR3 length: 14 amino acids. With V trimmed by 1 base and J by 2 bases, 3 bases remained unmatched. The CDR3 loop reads CASSLWDSTYEQYF. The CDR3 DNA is TGCGCCAGCAGCTTGTGGGACAGTACCTACGAGCAGTACTTC.

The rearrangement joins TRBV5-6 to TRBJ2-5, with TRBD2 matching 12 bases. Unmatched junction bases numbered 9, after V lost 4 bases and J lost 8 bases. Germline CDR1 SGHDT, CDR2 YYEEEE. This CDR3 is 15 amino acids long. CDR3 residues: CASSPRTSGISTQYF. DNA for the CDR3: TGTGCCAGCAGCCCTAGGACTAGCGGGATAAGTACCCAGTACTTC.

The CDR3 DNA reads TGTGCCAGCAGCTCAGTAGGACTAGCGAACACCGGGGAGCTGTTTTTT. Translation: CASSSVGLANTGELFF. The chain combines TRBV5-4 with TRBJ2-2; 7 bases fit TRBD2. CDR1 is SGHNT, CDR2 YYREEE, per germline (reference sequence). V lost 3 bases to trimming and J lost 0 bases; unmatched junction nucleotides: 5. CDR3 size: 16 residues.

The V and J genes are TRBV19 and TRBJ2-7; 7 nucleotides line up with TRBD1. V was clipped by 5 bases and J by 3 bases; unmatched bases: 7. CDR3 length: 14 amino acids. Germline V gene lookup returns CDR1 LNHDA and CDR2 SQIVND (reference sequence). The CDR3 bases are TGTGCCAGTAGTCCTAGGGGGCTTCACTACGAGCAGTACTTC. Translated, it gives CASSPRGLHYEQYF.

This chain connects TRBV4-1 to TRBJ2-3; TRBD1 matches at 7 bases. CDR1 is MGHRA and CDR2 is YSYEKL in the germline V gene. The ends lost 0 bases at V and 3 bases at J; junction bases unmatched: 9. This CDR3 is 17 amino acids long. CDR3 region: CASSQDRMARGTDTQYF. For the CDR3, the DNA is TGCGCCAGCAGCCAAGATCGAATGGCCAGGGGGACAGATACGCAGTATTTT.

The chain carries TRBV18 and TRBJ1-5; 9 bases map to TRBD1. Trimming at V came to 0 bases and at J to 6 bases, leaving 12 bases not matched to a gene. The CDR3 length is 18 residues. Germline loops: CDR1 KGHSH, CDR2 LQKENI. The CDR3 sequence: CASSPPGTGSLEGQPQHF. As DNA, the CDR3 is TGTGCCAGCTCACCACCGGGGACAGGGAGTTTGGAGGGTCAGCCCCAGCATTTT.

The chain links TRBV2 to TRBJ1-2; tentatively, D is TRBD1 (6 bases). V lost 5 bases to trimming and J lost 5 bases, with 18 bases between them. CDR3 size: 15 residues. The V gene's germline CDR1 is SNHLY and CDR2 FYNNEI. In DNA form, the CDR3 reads TGTGCCAGCAGTCAGCTTAGGACAGTCACTTATGGCTACACCTTC. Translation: CASSQLRTVTYGYTF.

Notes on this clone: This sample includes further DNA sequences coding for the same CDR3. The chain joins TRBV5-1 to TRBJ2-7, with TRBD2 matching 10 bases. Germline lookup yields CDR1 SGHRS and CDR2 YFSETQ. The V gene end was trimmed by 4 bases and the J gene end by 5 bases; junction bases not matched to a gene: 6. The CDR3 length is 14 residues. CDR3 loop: CASSVTSGSHEQYF. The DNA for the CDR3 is TGCGCCAGCAGCGTGACTAGCGGGTCACACGAGCAGTACTTC. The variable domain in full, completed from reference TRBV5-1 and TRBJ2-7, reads KAGVTQTPRYLIKTRGQQVTLSCSPISGHRSVSWYQQTPGQGLQFLFEYFSETQRNKGNFPGRFSGRQFSNSRSEMNVSTLELGDSALYLCASSVTSGSHEQYFGPGTRLTVT.

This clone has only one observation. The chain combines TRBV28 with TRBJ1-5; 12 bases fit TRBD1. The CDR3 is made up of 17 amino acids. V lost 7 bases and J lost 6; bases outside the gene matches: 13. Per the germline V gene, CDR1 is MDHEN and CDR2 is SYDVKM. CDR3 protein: CASTVGGGQGAVQPQHF. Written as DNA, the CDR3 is TGTGCCAGCACCGTTGGCGGGGGACAGGGGGCTGTTCAGCCCCAGCATTTT. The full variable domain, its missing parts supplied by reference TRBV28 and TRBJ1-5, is DVKVTQSSRYLVKRTGEKVFLECVQDMDHENMFWYRQDPGLGLRLIYFSYDVKMKEKGDIPEGYSVSREKKERFSLILESASTNQTSMYLCASTVGGGQGAVQPQHFGDGTRLSIL.